The rows below give T cell receptor beta chains drawn from one sample of a study of T cell changes during pregnancy in multiple sclerosis. The method was immunoSEQ multiplex PCR; TCRdb's version includes in-frame clones alone and lacks a portion of them. The data hold around 58,000 clones, with roughly nine tenths observed a single time. The material sequenced was CD4+ T cells from peripheral blood mononuclear cells, taken after pregnancy. The receptors shown here come from a female donor in good health, enrolled as a control in a pregnancy study. The CDR3 runs from the conserved cysteine through the conserved F or W. The D gene is left open where the match is weak. The size field is filled for only some rows; it gives once, few, many or a size class.

J	D	size	V	CDR3	DNA
TRBJ1-5	-	-	TRBV28	CASAGASNQPQHF	TGTGCCAGCGCAGGGGCCTCCAATCAGCCCCAGCATTTT
TRBJ1-4	-	once	TRBV29-1	CSGGVSNEKLFF	TGCAGCGGGGGGGTTTCTAATGAAAAACTGTTTTTT
TRBJ1-1	-	once	TRBV7-8	CASSVLGAEAFF	TGTGCCAGCTCAGTCTTAGGAGCTGAAGCTTTCTTT
TRBJ2-7	-	once	TRBV10-3	CAISERSYEQYF	TGTGCCATCAGTGAGAGGAGTTACGAGCAGTACTTC
TRBJ1-5	TRBD1	once	TRBV6-5	CASSYLGQTLRWPQHF	TGTGCCAGCAGTTATTTGGGACAGACCCTTCGGTGGCCCCAGCATTTT
TRBJ2-7	TRBD1	-	TRBV7-8	CASSSTEGWTGVTYEQYF	TGTGCCAGCAGCTCCACTGAGGGATGGACAGGGGTGACCTACGAGCAGTACTTC
TRBJ1-5	TRBD1	once	TRBV6-5	CASRPQGAEQPQHF	TGTGCCAGCAGACCCCAGGGGGCAGAGCAGCCCCAGCATTTT
TRBJ2-7	TRBD2	-	TRBV25-1	CASSPGGFHEQYF	TGTGCCAGCAGCCCGGGGGGTTTCCACGAGCAGTACTTC
TRBJ1-2	TRBD1	-	TRBV5-1	CASSLGTGNYGYTF	TGCGCCAGCAGCTTAGGGACAGGGAACTATGGCTACACCTTC
TRBJ1-6	-	once	TRBV6-1	CASSEDLGVGSPLHF	TGTGCCAGCAGTGAAGATCTAGGGGTTGGCTCACCCCTCCACTTT
TRBJ2-3	TRBD2	-	TRBV4-2	CASSLVAGGHVDTQYF	TGTGCCAGCAGCCTCGTAGCGGGGGGGCATGTGGATACGCAGTATTTT
TRBJ2-7	TRBD1	-	TRBV19	CATAWTGPPYEQYF	TGTGCCACCGCTTGGACAGGACCTCCCTACGAGCAGTACTTC
TRBJ2-3	TRBD1	-	TRBV14	CASSKRDRGTDTQYF	TGTGCCAGCAGCAAACGGGACAGGGGCACAGATACGCAGTATTTT
TRBJ1-4	TRBD1	-	TRBV19	CASSTPTGANEKLFF	TGTGCCAGTAGTACGCCGACAGGGGCTAATGAAAAACTGTTTTTT
TRBJ2-7	-	-	TRBV7-3	CASSLSGGMWDEQYF	TGTGCCAGCAGCTTATCTGGGGGGATGTGGGACGAGCAGTACTTC
TRBJ2-1	TRBD1	-	TRBV28	CASKTGGTYNEQFF	TGTGCCAGCAAGACAGGGGGCACCTACAATGAGCAGTTCTTC
TRBJ2-3	-	-	TRBV7-2	CASSPNKADTQYF	TGTGCCAGCAGCCCCAACAAAGCAGATACGCAGTATTTT
TRBJ2-7	-	-	TRBV6-1	CASSEAGFDYEQYF	TGTGCCAGCAGTGAAGCCGGGTTTGACTACGAGCAGTACTTC
TRBJ2-3	TRBD2	-	TRBV11-3	CASSRTRSTDTQYF	TGTGCCAGCAGCCGGACTAGAAGCACAGATACGCAGTATTTT
TRBJ2-3	TRBD1	-	TRBV29-1	CSVEGQGTPDTQYF	TGCAGCGTCGAAGGACAGGGAACGCCAGATACGCAGTATTTT
TRBJ1-6	-	-	TRBV4-2	CASSQDRQRVSPLHF	TGTGCCAGCAGCCAAGATCGCCAGCGGGTTTCACCCCTCCACTTT
TRBJ2-3	-	-	TRBV5-4	CASSPRVAGTDTQYF	TGTGCCAGCAGCCCCCGGGTGGCAGGCACAGATACGCAGTATTTT
TRBJ2-5	TRBD1	-	TRBV5-8	CASSHRTGGVETQYF	TGTGCCAGCAGCCATCGGACAGGGGGCGTAGAGACCCAGTACTTC
TRBJ1-6	-	-	TRBV19	CASSINPGDSPLHF	TGTGCCAGTAGTATTAATCCGGGGGATTCACCCCTCCACTTT
TRBJ1-6	-	-	TRBV19	CASRGDSSYNSPLHF	TGTGCCAGTAGAGGAGACAGCTCCTATAATTCACCCCTCCACTTT
TRBJ2-3	-	-	TRBV6-6	CASSPTTATDTQYF	TGTGCCAGCAGCCCAACGACTGCCACAGATACGCAGTATTTT
TRBJ2-1	-	-	TRBV29-1	CSVEEGVAGLLWNEQFF	TGCAGCGTTGAAGAGGGCGTGGCGGGGCTTCTGTGGAATGAGCAGTTCTTC
TRBJ2-1	TRBD1	once	TRBV2	CASQGTGIRNEQFF	TGTGCCAGCCAAGGGACAGGGATCCGGAATGAGCAGTTCTTC
TRBJ2-2	TRBD1	-	TRBV6-1	CASSVDRVQNTGELFF	TGTGCCAGCAGTGTAGACAGGGTGCAGAACACCGGGGAGCTGTTTTTT
TRBJ2-4	TRBD2	-	TRBV7-2	CASSPGLAGGIRNIQYF	TGTGCCAGCAGCCCGGGACTAGCGGGGGGGATTAGAAACATTCAGTACTTC
TRBJ1-4	-	-	TRBV19	CASTHRLGSVEKLFF	TGTGCCAGTACCCACCGACTCGGCTCCGTTGAAAAACTGTTTTTT
TRBJ2-1	TRBD2	-	TRBV6-5	CASSTRLAGYNEQFF	TGTGCCAGCAGCACCCGACTAGCGGGGTACAATGAGCAGTTCTTC
TRBJ1-4	TRBD1	-	TRBV2	CASSEAQGGVVLFF	TGTGCCAGCAGTGAGGCACAGGGGGGGGTTGTGCTGTTTTTT
TRBJ2-2	-	-	TRBV5-1	CASSLVWTASSNTGELFF	TGCGCCAGCAGCTTGGTTTGGACAGCAAGTTCGAACACCGGGGAGCTGTTTTTT
TRBJ1-3	TRBD1	-	TRBV6-1	CASSEPGGGNTIYF	TGTGCCAGCAGTGAACCAGGGGGAGGAAACACCATATATTTT
TRBJ1-4	-	-	TRBV4-2	CASSQPQGGDEKLFF	TGTGCCAGCAGCCAGCCCCAGGGCGGTGATGAAAAACTGTTTTTT
TRBJ1-2	TRBD1	once	TRBV19	CASSKPGTGTLGGYTF	TGTGCCAGTAGTAAACCAGGGACAGGGACACTCGGGGGCTACACCTTC
TRBJ1-1	-	-	TRBV6-1	CASSEDRWGDSGKRTEAFF	TGTGCCAGCAGTGAAGATCGATGGGGGGATTCAGGGAAGCGCACTGAAGCTTTCTTT
TRBJ2-7	-	-	TRBV18	CASSPEGEALYEQYF	TGTGCCAGCTCACCTGAAGGGGAAGCACTCTACGAGCAGTACTTC
TRBJ2-1	-	once	TRBV4-2	CASSQGGGYNEQFF	TGTGCCAGCAGCCAAGGGGGCGGATACAATGAGCAGTTCTTC
TRBJ2-3	TRBD2	-	TRBV11-2	CASSLKLAGSTDTQYF	TGTGCCAGCAGCTTAAAGCTAGCGGGGAGCACAGATACGCAGTATTTT
TRBJ1-4	-	-	TRBV2	CASSLDITVEKLFF	TGTGCCAGCAGTCTTGACATAACGGTGGAAAAACTGTTTTTT